The clone carrying this TCR beta chain was picked up one time. Its specificity is unknown. The sample contains more than one DNA sequence encoding this CDR3. The sample originates from a study of shared clonotypes between healthy human individuals. The authors split each subset's genomic DNA evenly across several immunoSEQ plates. The method was immunoSEQ multiplex PCR; TCRdb's version includes in-frame clones alone and lacks a portion of them. The table records some 2,400,000 clones, almost 96% of them present only once. The CDR3 spans 13 residues. Germline-derived CDR1 and CDR2 are SGHNT and YENEEA. V lost 2 bases and J 3 bases, leaving 6 bases between the germline ends. Study results and limitations: Researchers sampled blood only, noting tissue repertoires likely differ. Of the naive CD4 clonotypes, around 5.2% were shared across a few donors.

The sequencing input was naive CD4+ T cells sorted from blood. Subset given: CD45RA+ positively selected. The origin of this receptor is a man between 18 and 29 years old in good health. This chain joins TRBV11-3 and TRBJ2-3; tentatively, D is TRBD2 (6 bases). CDR3 protein: CASSLRGTDTQYF. In nucleotides, the CDR3 is TGTGCCAGCAGCTTACGGGGGACAGATACGCAGTATTTT.